The present T cell receptor (beta chain) was sequenced within a study of blood T cell repertoires in COVID-19. Study-level information: COVID-19 samples collected from the United States, Italy and Spain covered acute and convalescent phases.

The J segment lost 7 bases and the V segment lost 4 bases, leaving 15 bases of the junction unmatched. Germline V lookup: CDR1 SQVTM, CDR2 ANQGSEA. The CDR3 extends over 16 amino acids. The method was immunoSEQ multiplex PCR; TCRdb's version includes in-frame clones alone and lacks a portion of them. The sample yields some 200,000 clones, 75% to 85% seen once. The sequenced sample consisted of peripheral blood. The genes are TRBV29-1 and TRBJ2-1, with 8 bases lining up with TRBD2. The sequence came from a man aged 50 or older with active or convalescent COVID-19. The CDR3 nucleotides read TGCAGCGTTGGGGGTGGAGGTAGCGGGAATTGGAATGAGCAGTTCTTC. Its protein is CSVGGGGSGNWNEQFF.